This passage covers 21 T cell receptor beta chains from one sample sequenced in a study of T cell responses to AZD1222 COVID-19 vaccine. Repertoires were generated with immunoSEQ multiplex PCR, while TCRdb's copy carries only in-frame clones and drops some. The sample yields some 130,000 clones, roughly 91% seen once. The material sequenced was peripheral blood, taken 28 days after the second AZD1222 dose. The receptors shown here come from an adult who received the AZD1222 COVID-19 vaccine.

This clone was seen once. DNA for the CDR3: TGTGCCAGCAGTAGAACAGGGAGTGGAAACACCATATATTTT. Translation gives CASSRTGSGNTIYF. The V gene is TRBV27, the J gene TRBJ1-3; tentatively, D is TRBD1 (6 bases). Germline CDR1 MNHEY, CDR2 SMNVEV (reference sequence). V lost 5 bases and J 3 bases, leaving 11 bases between the germline ends. This CDR3 region has 14 residues.

The CDR3 here is CASSGLAGTDTQYF. In DNA, the CDR3 is TGTGCCAGCAGTGGACTAGCGGGGACAGATACGCAGTATTTT. The chain employs TRBV6-2 or TRBV6-3 and TRBJ2-3; 12 nucleotides line up with TRBD2. The J segment lost 3 bases and the V segment lost 5 bases, leaving 0 bases of the junction unmatched. Germline V gene data show CDR1 as MNHEY and CDR2 as SVGEGT. This CDR3 contains 14 residues.

The genes are TRBV5-8 and TRBJ2-2, with D maybe TRBD1 (5 bases). Germline CDR1 reads SGHTS; CDR2 reads YDEGEE. Between the trimmed V and J ends, which lost 5 bases and 2 bases, there was a span of 19 bases. The CDR3 extends over 17 amino acids. The CDR3 sequence is CASRLGVADLNTGELFF. The DNA for the CDR3 is TGTGCCAGCAGGCTAGGGGTCGCCGACCTCAACACCGGGGAGCTGTTTTTT.

The V and J genes are TRBV19 and TRBJ1-2; TRBD1 is a possible D gene (5 bases). CDR1 is LNHDA and CDR2 is SQIVND in the germline V gene (reference sequence). The CDR3 totals 16 residues. V was cut by 7 bases and J by 0 bases, with 18 bases left in between. This chain's CDR3 is CASKDPGRAANYGYTF. The CDR3 coding sequence is TGTGCCAGTAAGGACCCGGGCAGGGCGGCTAACTATGGCTACACCTTC.

The chain is built from TRBV18 and TRBJ2-5, with a weak D call TRBD2 (6 bases). This CDR3 spans 14 amino acids. CDR1 is KGHSH and CDR2 is LQKENI in the germline V gene. V lost 2 bases and J 5 bases, leaving 12 bases between the germline ends. The CDR3 sequence: CASSPSSGRETQYF. In DNA, the CDR3 is TGTGCCAGCTCACCAAGCTCGGGGAGGGAGACCCAGTACTTC.

This clone has only a few counts. J is TRBJ1-1 and V is TRBV5-1; the match to TRBD1 covers 9 bases. The length of the CDR3 is 17 residues. Germline V gene data show CDR1 as SGHRS and CDR2 as YFSETQ. V shed 0 bases and J 6 bases; nucleotides not matched to a gene: 12. CDR3 sequence reads: CASSLDTPGTGIPEAFF. CDR3 DNA: TGCGCCAGCAGCTTGGATACTCCCGGGACAGGGATACCTGAAGCTTTCTTT.

J is TRBJ1-1 and V is TRBV7-9; maybe TRBD1 (5 bases). Germline CDR1 is SEHNR and CDR2 is FQNEAQ (reference sequence). The V and J ends lost 5 bases and 1 base respectively, with 14 bases between them. The CDR3 is 15 amino acids. CDR3 sequence reads: CASSRSSGGNTEAFF. The CDR3 bases are TGTGCCAGCAGCCGAAGTTCGGGGGGGAACACTGAAGCTTTCTTT.

The chain couples TRBV6-6 to TRBJ1-2; D remains ambiguous. This CDR3 is built from 14 residues. Deletions cut 6 bases from V and 4 bases from J, with 15 bases between. Germline V gene lookup returns CDR1 MNHNY and CDR2 SVGAGI (reference sequence). DNA of the CDR3: TGTGCCAGCAGGTCAGCCGCGGGGATCTATGGCTACACCTTC. It yields the protein CASRSAAGIYGYTF.

This chain links TRBV28 with TRBJ2-3; D perhaps matches TRBD2 (6 bases). Trimming took 8 bases from V and 4 from J, leaving 10 bases between them. CDR3 length: 12 amino acids. Germline V gives CDR1 MDHEN, CDR2 SYDVKM. The CDR3 sequence: CASREFSDTQYF. In DNA form, the CDR3 reads TGTGCCAGCCGGGAGTTCTCAGATACGCAGTATTTT.

The chain couples TRBV7-9 to TRBJ1-6; D is perhaps TRBD1 (5 bases). CDR1 SEHNR and CDR2 FQNEAQ come from the germline V gene (reference sequence). Trimming left V 4 bases short and J 10 bases short, with 26 bases between. CDR3 length: 18 amino acids. The CDR3 is CASSSRGGTTTHRSPLHF. CDR3 DNA: TGTGCCAGCAGCTCCCGGGGGGGGACTACTACCCACCGCTCACCCCTCCACTTT.

The V call is TRBV28, the J call TRBJ2-5, with no clear D. The germline V and J ends were trimmed by 3 bases and 5 bases, with 7 bases remaining between them. CDR3 length equals 12 residues. Germline-derived CDR1 and CDR2 are MDHEN and SYDVKM. The CDR3, as DNA: TGTGCCAGCAGTTTGTTTTTGGAGACCCAGTACTTC. Translated: CASSLFLETQYF.

The chain links TRBV4-3 to TRBJ1-2, with TRBD1 as a possible D gene (5 bases). This CDR3 region has 14 residues. Germline V lookup: CDR1 LGHNA, CDR2 YSLEER. V gave up 2 bases and J gave up 5 bases, with 12 bases separating them. The CDR3 DNA is TGCGCCAGCAGCCAATCGGGGCGAGGGTATGGCTACACCTTC. Translated: CASSQSGRGYGYTF.

The chain recombines TRBV14 with TRBJ2-3, with 13 bases lining up with TRBD2. The V and J ends lost 4 bases and 0 bases, in that order; junction bases with no gene match: 4. The CDR3 runs to 17 residues. Germline V gives CDR1 SGHDN, CDR2 FVKESK. The CDR3 sequence is CASSPGLAGPSTDTQYF. CDR3 DNA: TGTGCCAGCAGCCCGGGACTAGCGGGGCCAAGCACAGATACGCAGTATTTT.

This clone is a singleton in its sample. The rearrangement joins TRBV7-2 to TRBJ2-2, with 9 bases fitting TRBD1. Germline assignment: CDR1 SGHTA and CDR2 FQGNSA. J gave up 13 bases and V 4 bases, and 13 bases lay outside the gene matches. The CDR3 spans 15 residues. CDR3 amino acids: CASSSGQGSTLGLFF. As DNA, the CDR3 is TGTGCCAGCAGCTCTGGACAGGGGTCGACGTTGGGGCTGTTTTTT.

The chain couples TRBV19 to TRBJ2-5; 9 bases are a match to TRBD2. Trimming removed 1 base from V and 3 bases from J; junction bases left unmatched: 9. The germline V gene has CDR1 LNHDA and CDR2 SQIVND (reference sequence). The CDR3 totals 17 residues. The CDR3 is CASSIGLAGGLEETQYF. The DNA of the CDR3 is TGTGCCAGTAGTATAGGTCTGGCGGGGGGGCTTGAAGAGACCCAGTACTTC.

This clone showed up just once. This chain uses TRBV6-1 with TRBJ1-2; weak D call: TRBD1 (5 bases). The CDR3 consists of 14 residues. Trimming removed 2 bases from V and 4 bases from J, with 11 bases in between. Germline V lookup: CDR1 MNHNS, CDR2 SASEGT. The DNA of the CDR3 is TGTGCCAGCAGTGAACAGGGAATAACCTATGGCTACACCTTC. Translation gives CASSEQGITYGYTF.

The genes are TRBV19 and TRBJ2-7, with unresolved D. The CDR3 runs to 14 residues. Germline V gene lookup returns CDR1 LNHDA and CDR2 SQIVND (reference sequence). V was shortened by 4 bases and J by 3 bases, with 13 bases between the two germline ends. In DNA form, the CDR3 reads TGTGCCAGTAGTACCTATCACGGAAACTACGAGCAGTACTTC. Amino acids: CASSTYHGNYEQYF.

The CDR3 DNA follows: TGTGCCAGCAGTGACGGACCTTTAGAGCAGTTCTTC. Its translation is CASSDGPLEQFF. The V gene is TRBV11-3, the J gene TRBJ2-1; D unclear. V lost 6 bases and J lost 10, with 13 bases in between. There are 12 residues in the CDR3. Germline V lookup: CDR1 SGHNT, CDR2 YENEEA. Looking up the rest from reference TRBV11-3 and TRBJ2-1 gives the full variable domain: EAGVVQSPRYKIIEKKQPVAFWCNPISGHNTLYWYLQNLGQGPELLIRYENEEAVDDSQLPKDRFSAERLKGVDSTLKIQPAELGDSAVYLCASSDGPLEQFFGPGTRLTVL.

V is TRBV5-1 and J is TRBJ1-4; perhaps TRBD1 as D (5 bases). V lost 0 bases and J 4 bases, leaving 10 bases between the germline ends. CDR3 size: 15 residues. In germline, CDR1 is SGHRS, CDR2 YFSETQ. CDR3: CASSLGWGLNEKLFF. The CDR3 nucleotides read TGCGCCAGCAGCTTGGGTTGGGGACTTAATGAAAAACTGTTTTTT. The variable domain in full, completed from reference TRBV5-1 and TRBJ1-4, reads KAGVTQTPRYLIKTRGQQVTLSCSPISGHRSVSWYQQTPGQGLQFLFEYFSETQRNKGNFPGRFSGRQFSNSRSEMNVSTLELGDSALYLCASSLGWGLNEKLFFGSGTQLSVL.

The gene calls are TRBV3-1 (or the pseudogene TRBV3-2) and TRBJ2-1; a possible D gene is TRBD2 (5 bases). The CDR3 runs 12 residues. Germline-derived CDR1 and CDR2 are LGHDT and YNNKEL (reference sequence). Trimming shortened V by 6 bases and J by 9 bases, and 12 bases separated the two germline ends. CDR3 in DNA: TGTGCCAGCAGTTCCTCTGCGGGTGAGCAGTTCTTC. As protein: CASSSSAGEQFF.

This clone appeared once. The genes are TRBV27 and TRBJ2-2; possibly TRBD2 for D (6 bases). V was cut by 2 bases and J by 0 bases, with 13 bases left in between. The CDR3 spans 17 residues. Germline V gives CDR1 MNHEY, CDR2 SMNVEV (reference sequence). CDR3 in DNA: TGTGCCAGCAGTTTAAGCCCTAGCGCGACGAACACCGGGGAGCTGTTTTTT. This codes for CASSLSPSATNTGELFF.